These 14 T cell receptor beta chains share one sample of origin, sequenced in a study of cytotoxic CD8 clonotypes in ibrutinib-treated CLL. TCRdb's table, derived via immunoSEQ multiplex PCR, lists solely in-frame clones and lacks some. The data hold some 140,000 clones, with 84% observed a single time. The specimen was PBMCs, collected after 24 months of ibrutinib treatment. These receptor sequences come from a human donor with chronic lymphocytic leukemia.

This rearrangement joins TRBV11-3 to TRBJ2-3, with TRBD2 matching over 15 bases. Losses at the gene ends were 5 bases for V and 0 bases for J; bases not matched to a gene: 6. This CDR3 is built from 18 residues. Germline CDR1 and CDR2: SGHNT and YENEEA. This CDR3 is CASSRTSGGAGSTDTQYF. CDR3 DNA sequence: TGTGCCAGCAGCCGGACTAGCGGGGGGGCCGGAAGCACAGATACGCAGTATTTT.

As concerns this clone: Mismatch with germline at one junction end may stem from a read error. The rearrangement links TRBV11-2 to TRBJ2-1, with D hard to call. Germline values: CDR1 SGHAT, CDR2 FQNNGV. The CDR3 covers 20 residues. The CDR3 DNA follows: TGTGCCAGCAGCTTAGATCTTGGTAGAGCACCCAAAACCTCCTTCAATGAGCAGTTCTTC. This sequence encodes CASSLDLGRAPKTSFNEQFF.

V usage is TRBV2 and J usage is TRBJ1-1; 7 positions match TRBD1. Germline V CDR1 and CDR2: SNHLY, FYNNEI. CDR3 length: 14 amino acids. The trim removed 6 bases at V and 0 bases at J, leaving 4 bases unmatched. In nucleotides, the CDR3 is TGTGCCAGCAGGGGACAGACAATGAACACTGAAGCTTTCTTT. It translates to CASRGQTMNTEAFF.

The rearrangement joins TRBV4-2 to TRBJ1-5; tentatively, D is TRBD1 (6 bases). The CDR3 runs to 16 residues. CDR1 is LGHNA, CDR2 YNFKEQ, per germline. V lost 3 bases and J 1 base, leaving 13 bases between the germline ends. The CDR3 nucleotides read TGTGCCAGCAGCCATGCACAGGGTTTGAGCAATCAGCCCCAGCATTTT. This sequence encodes CASSHAQGLSNQPQHF.

The J gene is TRBJ1-3, the V gene TRBV18, with D hard to call. The length of the CDR3 is 15 residues. V gave up 4 bases and J gave up 0 bases, with 10 bases separating them. Germline V lookup: CDR1 KGHSH, CDR2 LQKENI. The CDR3 region is CASSLGLASGNTIYF. CDR3 nucleotide sequence: TGTGCCAGCTCACTTGGATTGGCCTCTGGAAACACCATATATTTT.

This sequence joins TRBV2 and TRBJ2-3; D unclear. V lost 4 bases to trimming and J lost 6 bases, with 11 bases between them. The CDR3 is made up of 13 amino acids. From germline, CDR1 is SNHLY and CDR2 FYNNEI. In DNA, the CDR3 is TGTGCCAGCAGTGGATCTGAAAAGGATACGCAGTATTTT. Residues: CASSGSEKDTQYF.

The chain is built from TRBV5-1 and TRBJ1-3; D is possibly TRBD1 (5 bases). CDR3 length equals 15 residues. Germline CDR1 is SGHRS and CDR2 is YFSETQ. Trimming removed 4 bases from V and 4 bases from J, with 15 bases in between. In DNA form, the CDR3 reads TGCGCCAGCAGCCCGAGGACATTCGCGGGAAACACCATATATTTT. Protein: CASSPRTFAGNTIYF.

The V call is TRBV5-4, the J call TRBJ2-6; D is possibly TRBD2 (6 bases). Germline V gives CDR1 SGHNT, CDR2 YYREEE (reference sequence). Deletions cut 4 bases from V and 0 bases from J, with 14 bases between. The CDR3 covers 17 residues. CDR3 in amino acids: CASSIPRDFSGANVLTF. CDR3 nucleotide sequence: TGTGCCAGCAGCATTCCCAGGGACTTCTCTGGGGCCAACGTCCTGACTTTC.

The rearrangement links TRBV5-1 to TRBJ1-6; TRBD1 aligns across 10 bases. J lost 7 bases, V lost 4 bases, and 5 bases had no gene match. This CDR3 is 15 amino acids long. Germline values: CDR1 SGHRS, CDR2 YFSETQ. The CDR3 spells CASSTLGQGNSPLHF. The CDR3 DNA reads TGCGCCAGCAGCACTCTGGGACAGGGGAATTCACCCCTCCACTTT.

This rearrangement joins TRBV5-1 to TRBJ1-2; tentative D call: TRBD1 (6 bases). CDR3 length equals 12 residues. Germline CDR1 SGHRS, CDR2 YFSETQ. The V end lost 2 bases, the J end lost 5 bases, and 7 bases lay between the germline ends. The CDR3 protein is CASSLGQYGYTF. The CDR3 nucleotides are TGCGCCAGCAGCTTAGGACAGTATGGCTACACCTTC.

This chain uses TRBV2 with TRBJ1-2; 9 bases agree with TRBD1. The V gene end was trimmed by 6 bases and the J gene end by 4 bases; junction bases not matched to a gene: 9. Germline V gene data show CDR1 as SNHLY and CDR2 as FYNNEI. The CDR3 extends over 15 amino acids. Here the CDR3 reads CASRPPGQGPYGYTF. The CDR3 region has the DNA TGTGCCAGCAGGCCGCCGGGACAGGGTCCCTATGGCTACACCTTC.

The V gene is TRBV18, the J gene TRBJ1-2; D might be TRBD1 (6 bases). Trimming pared 3 bases from V and 4 bases from J, leaving 18 bases between. Germline CDR1 and CDR2: KGHSH and LQKENI. This CDR3 region has 16 residues. The CDR3 here is CASSPEKDSRIYGYTF. CDR3 coding DNA: TGTGCCAGCTCACCCGAGAAGGACAGCCGGATCTATGGCTACACCTTC.

This clone was picked up one time. This chain joins TRBV19 and TRBJ2-2; 8 bases are a match to TRBD1. The junction had 5 bases not matched to a gene; V was cut back by 5 bases and J by 3 bases. This CDR3 comprises 15 residues. Germline V CDR1 and CDR2: LNHDA, SQIVND (reference sequence). The CDR3 coding sequence is TGTGCCAGTAGTCTTGACAGGGGTTACACCGGGGAGCTGTTTTTT. This gives the protein CASSLDRGYTGELFF.

The chain joins TRBV12-5 to TRBJ1-5; the match to TRBD1 covers 8 bases. V shed 0 bases, J shed 1 base, and the junction held 5 bases outside the gene matches. From germline, CDR1 is LGHNT and CDR2 FRNRAP. This CDR3 contains 17 residues. The CDR3 loop is CASGLVLRQGSNQPQHF. The CDR3 DNA follows: TGTGCTAGTGGTTTGGTATTGAGACAGGGGAGCAATCAGCCCCAGCATTTT.